Below, 20 T cell receptor beta chains from the same sample are listed, as sequenced in a study of T cell responses to AZD1222 COVID-19 vaccine. Data came from immunoSEQ multiplex PCR; TCRdb stores just in-frame clones and leaves some out. The sample contains more than 100,000 clones, 75% to 95% of which appear only once. Source: peripheral blood, taken 28 days after the second AZD1222 dose. Receptors originate from an adult who received the AZD1222 COVID-19 vaccine.

This rearrangement joins TRBV2 to TRBJ1-1; maybe TRBD1 (5 bases). Trimming stripped 6 bases from V and 3 bases from J, with 11 bases between. CDR3 length: 13 residues. The germline CDR1 and CDR2 sequences are SNHLY and FYNNEI. Here the CDR3 DNA reads TGTGCCAGCAGCGGGGACGGATACACTGAAGCTTTCTTT. It specifies CASSGDGYTEAFF.

This clone was detected only once. The V gene is TRBV27, the J gene TRBJ2-1; D might be TRBD2 (6 bases). Germline CDR1 and CDR2: MNHEY and SMNVEV (reference sequence). CDR3 length: 16 residues. V dropped 0 bases and J dropped 7 bases, with 16 bases sitting between them. The DNA of the CDR3 is TGTGCCAGCAGTTTATCGGGACTTGAAATCCGGAATGAGCAGTTCTTC. It specifies CASSLSGLEIRNEQFF.

The chain couples TRBV12-3 or TRBV12-4 to TRBJ1-5; D unclear. Trimming took 3 bases from V and 4 from J, leaving 4 bases between them. There are 12 residues in the CDR3. The CDR3 reads CASSFRNQPQHF. DNA for the CDR3: TGTGCCAGCAGTTTTCGTAATCAGCCCCAGCATTTT.

This sequence joins TRBV6-2 or TRBV6-3 and TRBJ2-7, with no clear D. Germline CDR1 and CDR2: MNHEY and SVGEGT. This CDR3 contains 14 residues. The V end lost 0 bases, the J end lost 2 bases, and 8 bases lay between the germline ends. The CDR3 region is CASSYSVGAYEQYF. In DNA form, the CDR3 reads TGTGCCAGCAGTTACTCGGTCGGAGCCTACGAGCAGTACTTC.

This sequence joins TRBV2 and TRBJ1-1; D gene uncertain. Between the trimmed V and J ends, which lost 7 bases and 1 base, there was a span of 13 bases. Germline CDR1 is SNHLY and CDR2 is FYNNEI. The CDR3 loop spans 14 amino acids. The CDR3 spells CASTRTGGNTEAFF. For the CDR3, the DNA is TGTGCCAGCACCCGGACGGGCGGGAACACTGAAGCTTTCTTT.

The chain employs TRBV19 and TRBJ2-7; 7 bases line up with TRBD1. V lost 4 bases to trimming and J lost 6 bases; unmatched junction nucleotides: 9. CDR1 is LNHDA, CDR2 SQIVND, per germline (reference sequence). This CDR3 has 14 amino acids. The CDR3 here is CASSRTGQPSEQYV. The CDR3 region has the DNA TGTGCCAGTAGTAGGACGGGACAGCCTTCCGAGCAGTACGTC.

V gene TRBV4-1 combines with J gene TRBJ1-2; D might be TRBD1 (5 bases). V was pared by 2 bases and J by 0 bases, with 19 bases between. The CDR3 spans 18 residues. Germline V gene sequence: CDR1 MGHRA, CDR2 YSYEKL. The CDR3 here is CASSQYFNRDRPNYGYTF. Here the CDR3 DNA reads TGCGCCAGCAGCCAATATTTCAACCGGGACCGGCCTAACTATGGCTACACCTTC.

This clone was recorded a few times. The chain recombines TRBV6-5 with TRBJ1-2; the D gene is possibly TRBD1 (5 bases). The CDR3 length is 13 residues. The V end lost 0 bases, the J end lost 8 bases, and 10 bases lay between the germline ends. Germline CDR1 and CDR2: MNHEY and SVGAGI. The DNA of the CDR3 is TGTGCCAGCAGTTACTCTCAGGGCCAGGGCTACACCTTC. Protein product: CASSYSQGQGYTF.

This chain joins TRBV7-3 and TRBJ2-2, with D uncertain. The CDR3 runs to 14 residues. Germline CDR1 is SGHTA and CDR2 is FQGTGA. The V end lost 0 bases, the J end lost 4 bases, and 6 bases lay between the germline ends. CDR3 sequence reads: CASSLTVTTGELFF. As DNA, the CDR3 is TGTGCCAGCAGCTTAACGGTGACCACCGGGGAGCTGTTTTTT.

This chain connects TRBV7-3 to TRBJ1-6; tentatively, D is TRBD1 (6 bases). V lost 0 bases to trimming and J lost 5 bases, with 11 bases between them. Germline loops: CDR1 SGHTA, CDR2 FQGTGA. The CDR3 spans 16 residues. The CDR3 protein is CASSLTSTGNNSPLHF. In nucleotides, the CDR3 is TGTGCCAGCAGCTTAACGTCGACAGGAAATAATTCACCCCTCCACTTT.

A single count supports this clone. The chain combines TRBV6-1 with TRBJ1-2; 8 nucleotides agree with TRBD1. This CDR3 has 15 residues. From germline, CDR1 is MNHNS and CDR2 SASEGT. The V and J ends lost 3 bases and 8 bases, in that order; junction bases with no gene match: 11. This CDR3 is CASSDEQGALRGYTF. The CDR3 DNA sequence: TGTGCCAGCAGTGATGAGCAGGGGGCCCTAAGGGGCTACACCTTC.

The chain joins TRBV5-1 to TRBJ1-1, with no clear D. Germline lookup yields CDR1 SGHRS and CDR2 YFSETQ. Deletions cut 4 bases from V and 3 bases from J, with 16 bases between. The CDR3 has 15 amino acids. The CDR3 sequence is CASSGGLDWYTEAFF. CDR3 DNA sequence: TGCGCCAGCAGCGGCGGGCTGGACTGGTACACTGAAGCTTTCTTT.

The CDR3 DNA follows: TGTGCCAGCAGCCAAACAGGGAGTGGCTACACCTTC. This translates into CASSQTGSGYTF. J is TRBJ1-2 and V is TRBV12-3 or TRBV12-4, with D possibly TRBD1 on 6 matching bases. The CDR3 has 12 residues. With 6 bases removed from V and 7 bases from J, the gap between germline ends came to 12 bases.

The J gene is TRBJ1-5, the V gene TRBV24-1; D possibly corresponds to TRBD1 (6 bases). CDR1 and CDR2 from the germline V gene are KGHDR and SFDVKD. V lost 2 bases and J 2 bases, leaving 18 bases between the germline ends. CDR3 length: 18 residues. Written as DNA, the CDR3 is TGTGCCACCAGTGATTCGAGTCACAGGGATGAAGGCAATCAGCCCCAGCATTTT. The encoded protein is CATSDSSHRDEGNQPQHF.

The chain employs TRBV29-1 and TRBJ1-5, with D perhaps matching TRBD1 (6 bases). The V end lost 6 bases, the J end lost 4 bases, and 19 bases lay between the germline ends. Germline V gene data show CDR1 as SQVTM and CDR2 as ANQGSEA. The CDR3 has 15 residues. CDR3 region: CSVRGGGGWNQPQHF. The CDR3 coding sequence is TGCAGCGTCCGGGGGGGTGGGGGCTGGAATCAGCCCCAGCATTTT.

This clone was counted a single time. The rearrangement links TRBV9 to TRBJ1-4; 8 bases line up with TRBD1. Germline CDR1 and CDR2: SGDLS and YYNGEE. V shed 3 bases and J 8 bases; nucleotides not matched to a gene: 6. The CDR3 sequence is 14 residues long. CDR3 in amino acids: CASSARDRPEKLFF. The DNA of the CDR3 is TGTGCCAGCAGCGCCAGGGACAGGCCGGAAAAACTGTTTTTT.

V usage is TRBV7-9 and J usage is TRBJ1-2; 8 nucleotides agree with TRBD1. From germline, CDR1 is SEHNR and CDR2 FQNEAQ (reference sequence). CDR3 size: 14 residues. Trimming at V came to 5 bases and at J to 6 bases, leaving 8 bases not matched to a gene. The CDR3 spells CASSGRQGIDGYTF. The CDR3 coding sequence is TGTGCCAGCAGCGGTCGACAGGGGATAGATGGCTACACCTTC.

This rearrangement joins TRBV7-2 to TRBJ2-4; TRBD2 aligns across 8 bases. The CDR3 consists of 14 residues. In germline, CDR1 is SGHTA, CDR2 FQGNSA. The V and J ends lost 5 bases and 10 bases, in that order; junction bases with no gene match: 10. DNA of the CDR3: TGTGCCAGCAGCCCTACTAGCGGCCCCGGAATTCAGTACTTC. It encodes CASSPTSGPGIQYF. Full variable domain (outside the CDR3, taken from reference TRBV7-2 and TRBJ2-4): GAGVSQSPSNKVTEKGKDVELRCDPISGHTALYWYRQSLGQGLEFLIYFQGNSAPDKSGLPSDRFSAERTGGSVSTLTIQRTQQEDSAVYLCASSPTSGPGIQYFGAGTRLSVL.

This rearrangement joins TRBV24-1 to TRBJ1-2, with 7 nucleotides matching TRBD1. V shed 1 base and J 4 bases; nucleotides not matched to a gene: 5. The CDR3 loop spans 15 amino acids. The germline V gene encodes CDR1 KGHDR and CDR2 SFDVKD. CDR3 sequence reads: CATSDFRQGGYGYTF. CDR3 DNA: TGTGCCACCAGTGATTTCAGACAGGGAGGCTATGGCTACACCTTC.

CDR3 bases: TGCGCCAGCGCGTACTCCCGGGACAACACTGAAGCTTTCTTT. This sequence encodes CASAYSRDNTEAFF. The chain combines TRBV5-1 with TRBJ1-1, with D possibly TRBD1 on 5 matching bases. Germline lookup yields CDR1 SGHRS and CDR2 YFSETQ. CDR3 size: 14 residues. V was clipped by 7 bases and J by 2 bases, with 15 bases between them.